This TCR beta chain originates from a study of CD8+ T cells in alopecia areata. Findings and limits, study-wide: Clarity of TCR sharing across patients fell short of that in mice, possibly HLA-related.

As for this clone: Antigen unknown.

The V segment lost 5 bases and the J segment 0 bases; nucleotides outside the gene matches: 4. In germline, CDR1 is MNHNY, CDR2 SVGAGI (reference sequence). This CDR3 has 15 amino acids. The authors extracted RNA and reverse transcribed it into cDNA as the sequencing template. Libraries were prepared by immunoSEQ multiplex PCR; TCRdb keeps only in-frame clonotypes and omits some of them. The table lists over 150,000 clones, about 56% of them singletons, with nearly 5% in the top ten. The sample was CD8+ T cells sorted from blood. The chain has TRBV6-6 and TRBJ1-5, with 7 bases lining up with TRBD1. The clonotype originates from a human donor in good health. CDR3 sequence: CASSHGTDSNQPQHF. Written as DNA, the CDR3 is TGTGCCAGCAGTCACGGGACAGATAGCAATCAGCCCCAGCATTTT.